One and the same sample provided the 4 T cell receptor beta chains below, sequenced in a study of T cells in localized non-small cell lung cancer. Profiling relied on immunoSEQ multiplex PCR, and the TCRdb table lists in-frame clones only, not all of them. Of around 54,000 clones listed, roughly 85% are singletons. This material consisted of peripheral blood, taken before any cancer treatment. These receptors all stem from a male donor older than 55 with stage III squamous cell lung carcinoma.

This clone was observed a single time. The J gene is TRBJ2-1, the V gene TRBV6-1, with 8 bases that match TRBD2. The CDR3 has 12 residues. The V gene end was trimmed by 7 bases and the J gene end by 8 bases; junction bases not matched to a gene: 4. Germline V gene lookup returns CDR1 MNHNS and CDR2 SASEGT. The DNA of the CDR3 is TGTGCCAGCAAGCGGGAGCCCGATGAGCAGTTCTTC. It translates to CASKREPDEQFF.

The chain recombines TRBV11-2 with TRBJ2-2, with 11 nucleotides matching TRBD2. The V gene's germline CDR1 is SGHAT and CDR2 FQNNGV. Germline trimming cut 1 base from V and 5 bases from J; bases unmatched to any gene: 6. The CDR3 has 17 residues. The CDR3 DNA reads TGTGCCAGCAGCTTAGCTAGCGGGAGGTTGAGGACCGGGGAGCTGTTTTTT. Translating gives CASSLASGRLRTGELFF. Complete variable domain (other parts from reference TRBV11-2 and TRBJ2-2): EAGVAQSPRYKIIEKRQSVAFWCNPISGHATLYWYQQILGQGPKLLIQFQNNGVVDDSQLPKDRFSAERLKGVDSTLKIQPAKLEDSAVYLCASSLASGRLRTGELFFGEGSRLTVL.

The chain employs TRBV11-1 and TRBJ2-7; TRBD1 matches 11 bases. Trimming at V came to 2 bases and at J to 7 bases, leaving 4 bases not matched to a gene. This CDR3 contains 14 residues. Germline loops: CDR1 SGHAT, CDR2 FQDESV (reference sequence). In DNA, the CDR3 is TGTGCCAGCAGCTTACGACGGGACAGGGGGGAGCAGTACTTC. It is translated as CASSLRRDRGEQYF.

Comment on this clone: Other DNA sequences in this sample translate to the same CDR3. The genes are TRBV6-5 and TRBJ1-5; 7 nucleotides match TRBD1. V was clipped by 6 bases and J by 5 bases; unmatched bases: 7. Germline V lookup: CDR1 MNHEY, CDR2 SVGAGI. The CDR3 totals 14 residues. In DNA, the CDR3 is TGTGCCAGCAGCCGACAGGGAGGGGATCAGCCCCAGCATTTT. Residues: CASSRQGGDQPQHF.